These 11 T cell receptor beta chains share one sample of origin, sequenced in a study of shared clonotypes between healthy human individuals. Clones were read by immunoSEQ multiplex PCR, and TCRdb kept only the in-frame ones, dropping some. This table holds millions of clones, 95% found once. The sample taken for sequencing was naive CD4+ T cells sorted from blood. The subset is: CD45RA+ positively selected. The receptors stem from a man in his late teens or twenties in good health.

The chain has TRBV6-5 and TRBJ2-1; 10 bases line up with TRBD2. This CDR3 is 13 amino acids long. Germline loops: CDR1 MNHEY, CDR2 SVGAGI. The V segment lost 8 bases and the J segment 5 bases; nucleotides outside the gene matches: 3. The CDR3 nucleotides are TGTGCCAGCCTAGCGGGGGAAAACAATGAGCAGTTCTTC. Amino acid sequence: CASLAGENNEQFF.

The chain couples TRBV7-9 to TRBJ1-2; TRBD1 is a possible D gene (6 bases). CDR1 SEHNR and CDR2 FQNEAQ come from the germline V gene (reference sequence). The germline V and J ends were trimmed by 1 base and 7 bases, with 19 bases remaining between them. The CDR3 runs 16 residues. The CDR3 sequence is CASSLGSTPGASGYTF. As DNA, the CDR3 is TGTGCCAGCAGCTTAGGATCCACTCCAGGGGCTTCTGGCTACACCTTC.

For this clone: This specimen includes other DNA sequences encoding the same CDR3. The rearrangement links TRBV18 to TRBJ2-1, with 8 bases identical to TRBD1. The CDR3 length is 15 residues. J gave up 7 bases and V 1 base, and 6 bases lay outside the gene matches. Germline V gene sequence: CDR1 KGHSH, CDR2 LQKENI. The CDR3 sequence is CASSPRQGAGNEQFF. The CDR3 DNA follows: TGTGCCAGCTCACCACGGCAGGGGGCGGGTAATGAGCAGTTCTTC.

This clone was seen once. V usage is TRBV4-3 and J usage is TRBJ1-4; D may be TRBD1 (6 bases). The ends were cut back, 4 bases at V and 5 bases at J, with 14 bases in the middle. Germline V CDR1 and CDR2: LGHNA, YSLEER. This CDR3 region has 15 residues. CDR3 sequence: CASSRLQGTNEKLFF. The CDR3 bases are TGCGCCAGCAGCCGTTTGCAGGGGACCAATGAAAAACTGTTTTTT.

A note on this clone: This clone may be a read error of a much larger clone one base away. The chain combines TRBV6-9 with TRBJ2-7, with 8 bases that match TRBD2. CDR1 MNHGY and CDR2 SVAAGI come from the germline V gene. The ends lost 5 bases at V and 4 bases at J; junction bases unmatched: 10. CDR3 length: 15 residues. This chain's CDR3 is CASSAGETSVYEQYF. In DNA, the CDR3 is TGTGCCAGCAGTGCAGGCGAGACTAGCGTTTACGAGCAGTACTTC.

This clone was detected once. The V and J genes are TRBV5-1 and TRBJ1-2, with 12 bases lining up with TRBD1. V lost 3 bases and J lost 6; bases outside the gene matches: 12. The CDR3 is 17 amino acids. In germline, CDR1 is SGHRS, CDR2 YFSETQ. The CDR3 bases are TGCGCCAGCAGCTGGTCAAGTACCGGGACAGGGGGCGATGGCTACACCTTC. This gives the protein CASSWSSTGTGGDGYTF.

With regard to this clone: Other DNA sequences in the sample encode the same CDR3. The chain is built from TRBV7-3 and TRBJ1-5; TRBD1 agrees at 8 bases. The CDR3 length is 13 residues. With V trimmed by 5 bases and J by 5 bases, 2 bases remained unmatched. Germline V gives CDR1 SGHTA, CDR2 FQGTGA. CDR3 in DNA: TGTGCCAGCAGCCCGGACAGGGATCAGCCCCAGCATTTT. Translating it yields CASSPDRDQPQHF.

V is TRBV5-1 and J is TRBJ1-6, with TRBD1 identical over 7 bases. V lost 4 bases and J lost 8; bases outside the gene matches: 6. The V gene's germline CDR1 is SGHRS and CDR2 YFSETQ. This CDR3 comprises 14 residues. DNA for the CDR3: TGCGCCAGCAGCCCCGGACAGGTTGATTCACCCCTCCACTTT. Protein sequence: CASSPGQVDSPLHF. The entire variable domain, with the rest obtained from reference TRBV5-1 and TRBJ1-6, is as follows: KAGVTQTPRYLIKTRGQQVTLSCSPISGHRSVSWYQQTPGQGLQFLFEYFSETQRNKGNFPGRFSGRQFSNSRSEMNVSTLELGDSALYLCASSPGQVDSPLHFGNGTRLTVT.

The V call is TRBV19, the J call TRBJ2-7; D may match TRBD1 or TRBD2 (5 bases each). CDR1 and CDR2 from the germline V gene are LNHDA and SQIVND (reference sequence). The germline V and J ends were trimmed by 5 bases and 5 bases, with 16 bases remaining between them. The CDR3 consists of 14 residues. The CDR3 loop is CASSANLGPDEQYF. The CDR3 nucleotides are TGTGCCAGTAGTGCGAATCTGGGACCGGACGAGCAGTACTTC. Complete variable domain (other parts from reference TRBV19 and TRBJ2-7): DGGITQSPKYLFRKEGQNVTLSCEQNLNHDAMYWYRQDPGQGLRLIYYSQIVNDFQKGDIAEGYSVSREKKESFPLTVTSAQKNPTAFYLCASSANLGPDEQYFGPGTRLTVT.

The genes are TRBV6-6 and TRBJ1-5, with 7 bases identical to TRBD1. The CDR3 is 15 amino acids. Trimming at V came to 7 bases and at J to 5 bases, leaving 11 bases not matched to a gene. The germline V gene has CDR1 MNHNY and CDR2 SVGAGI (reference sequence). The CDR3 region has the DNA TGTGCCAGCACCGGAATACAGGGGATGGATCAGCCCCAGCATTTT. It specifies CASTGIQGMDQPQHF.

The J gene is TRBJ2-7, the V gene TRBV25-1, with D possibly matching TRBD1 (5 bases). The CDR3 length is 13 residues. V shed 8 bases and J shed 3 bases, with 14 bases lying between them. Germline CDR1 reads MGHDK; CDR2 reads SYGVNS. CDR3 sequence reads: CASSLRQGYEQYF. For the CDR3, the DNA is TGTGCCAGCTCGCTGCGGCAGGGCTACGAGCAGTACTTC.